This record looks at one T cell receptor (beta chain) sequence and its context. V was clipped by 2 bases and J by 5 bases, with 22 bases between them. CDR1 is SGHKS, CDR2 YYEKEE, per germline (reference sequence). The length of the CDR3 is 18 residues. Per the authors' pipeline: For nucleated cells, counts were estimated from reference gene primer amplification. Assay: immunoSEQ multiplex PCR; the TCRdb copy retains only in-frame clones and omits some. The V and J calls and clone size come from that table; D and trimming were worked out from the DNA. The sample yields 350,000 to 400,000 clones, nearly 90% seen once. These data belong to a study of blood T cell repertoires in COVID-19. For the study at large: The origin of the acute and convalescent COVID-19 samples was the United States, Italy and Spain.

Input material: peripheral blood. V is TRBV5-5 and J is TRBJ2-2; maybe TRBD1 (6 bases). The sequence came from a young man with active or convalescent COVID-19. The CDR3 sequence is CASSFELSRGRATGELFF. CDR3 DNA sequence: TGTGCCAGCAGCTTCGAACTCAGCAGGGGCAGGGCAACCGGGGAGCTGTTTTTT.